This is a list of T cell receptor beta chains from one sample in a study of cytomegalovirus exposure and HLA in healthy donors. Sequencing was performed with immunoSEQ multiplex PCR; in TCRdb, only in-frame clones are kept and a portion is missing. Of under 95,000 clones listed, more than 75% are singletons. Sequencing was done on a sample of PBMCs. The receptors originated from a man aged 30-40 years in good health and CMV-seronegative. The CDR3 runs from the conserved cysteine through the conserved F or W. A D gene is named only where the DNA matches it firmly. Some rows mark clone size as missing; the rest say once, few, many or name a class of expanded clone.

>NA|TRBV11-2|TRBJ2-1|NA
CASSFPAGSSYNEQFF
TGTGCCAGCAGCTTCCCGGCGGGGAGCTCCTACAATGAGCAGTTCTTC
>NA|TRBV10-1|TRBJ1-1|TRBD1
CASSGGTGLNTEAFF
TGCGCCAGCAGTGGTGGGACAGGCCTGAACACTGAAGCTTTCTTT
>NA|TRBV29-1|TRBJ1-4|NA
CSVATANEKLFF
TGCAGCGTTGCGACAGCTAATGAAAAACTGTTTTTT
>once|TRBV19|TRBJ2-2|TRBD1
CASTWTGLTGELFF
TGTGCCAGTACTTGGACAGGGCTAACCGGGGAGCTGTTTTTT
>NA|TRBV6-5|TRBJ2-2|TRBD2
CASRSGTHTGELFF
TGTGCCAGCCGGAGCGGGACCCACACCGGGGAGCTGTTTTTT
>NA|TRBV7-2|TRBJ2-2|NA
CASSPGFYTGELFF
TGTGCCAGCAGCCCAGGGTTTTACACCGGGGAGCTGTTTTTT
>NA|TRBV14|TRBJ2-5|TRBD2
CASSPLAGGQETQYF
TGTGCCAGCAGTCCCCTAGCGGGGGGGCAAGAGACCCAGTACTTC
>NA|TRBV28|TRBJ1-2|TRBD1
CASRATGTGEYTF
TGTGCCAGCAGAGCCACCGGGACAGGGGAATACACCTTC
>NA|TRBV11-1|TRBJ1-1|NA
CASSFISPTGTEAFF
TGTGCCAGCAGCTTTATTTCCCCGACAGGCACTGAAGCTTTCTTT
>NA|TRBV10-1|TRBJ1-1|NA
CASSAVARTEAFF
TGCGCCAGCAGTGCTGTGGCCCGAACTGAAGCTTTCTTT
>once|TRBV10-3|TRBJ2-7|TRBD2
CAISESFVAGGHSYEQYF
TGTGCCATCAGTGAGTCGTTCGTAGCGGGAGGCCACTCCTACGAGCAGTACTTC
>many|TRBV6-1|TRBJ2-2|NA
CASKDREGGELFF
TGTGCCAGTAAGGACAGGGAGGGAGGGGAGCTGTTTTTT
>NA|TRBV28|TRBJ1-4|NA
CATEGYATNEKLFF
TGTGCCACTGAGGGATATGCGACTAATGAAAAACTGTTTTTT
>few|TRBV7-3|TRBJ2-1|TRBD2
CASSRRTSGSPTENEQFF
TGTGCCAGCAGCCGAAGGACTAGCGGGAGCCCGACGGAAAATGAGCAGTTCTTC
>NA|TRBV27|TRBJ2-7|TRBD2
CASSPRLASGVYEQYF
TGTGCCAGCAGTCCACGACTGGCTAGCGGGGTCTACGAGCAGTACTTC
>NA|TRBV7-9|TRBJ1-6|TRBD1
CASSLEPGQGSPLHF
TGTGCCAGCAGCTTAGAACCGGGACAGGGTTCACCCCTCCACTTT
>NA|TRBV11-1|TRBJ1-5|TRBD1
CASSRGTGRGNQPQHF
TGTGCCAGCAGCCGAGGGACAGGGAGGGGCAATCAGCCCCAGCATTTT
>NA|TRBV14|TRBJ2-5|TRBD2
CASSQEPWTSIKETQYF
TGTGCCAGCAGCCAAGAACCCTGGACTAGCATCAAAGAGACCCAGTACTTC
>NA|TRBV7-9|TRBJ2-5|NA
CASSLRAREETQYF
TGTGCCAGCAGTTTGAGGGCCCGGGAGGAGACCCAGTACTTC
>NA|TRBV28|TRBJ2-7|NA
CASSLGQNYEQYF
TGTGCCAGCAGTTTGGGCCAAAACTACGAGCAGTACTTC
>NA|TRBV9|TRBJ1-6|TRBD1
CASSASTGTNSPLHF
TGTGCCAGCAGCGCCTCGACAGGGACTAATTCACCCCTCCACTTT
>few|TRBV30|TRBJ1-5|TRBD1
CAWSVLGQGSQPQHF
TGTGCCTGGAGTGTTCTCGGACAGGGAAGCCAGCCCCAGCATTTT
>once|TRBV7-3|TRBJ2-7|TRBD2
CASSSSGSDYEQYF
TGTGCCAGCAGCTCCAGCGGGAGCGACTACGAGCAGTACTTC
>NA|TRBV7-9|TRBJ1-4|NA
CASSLGARVIEDEKLFF
TGTGCCAGCAGCTTAGGGGCCAGGGTGATCGAGGATGAAAAACTGTTTTTT
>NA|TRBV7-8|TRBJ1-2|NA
CASTDRTYYGYTF
TGTGCCTCCACGGACAGAACATACTATGGCTACACCTTC
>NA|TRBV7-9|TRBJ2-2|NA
CASSFVGGTGELFF
TGTGCCAGCAGCTTCGTAGGAGGGACCGGGGAGCTGTTTTTT
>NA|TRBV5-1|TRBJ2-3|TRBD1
CASRRRTGVGTDTQYF
TGCGCCAGCAGACGCAGGACAGGGGTGGGCACAGATACGCAGTATTTT
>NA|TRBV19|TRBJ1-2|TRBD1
CASSTPGTGLDYGYTF
TGTGCCAGTAGTACCCCCGGGACAGGGTTGGACTATGGCTACACCTTC
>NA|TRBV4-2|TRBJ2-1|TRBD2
CASSLTSGGANEQFF
TGTGCCAGCAGCCTAACTAGCGGGGGGGCGAATGAGCAGTTCTTC
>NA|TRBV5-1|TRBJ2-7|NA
CASSLFRQGEQYF
TGCGCCAGCAGCTTGTTTCGTCAGGGGGAGCAGTACTTC
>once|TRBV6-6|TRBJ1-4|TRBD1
CASSYDGQGGEKLFF
TGTGCCAGCAGTTATGACGGACAGGGGGGTGAAAAACTGTTTTTT
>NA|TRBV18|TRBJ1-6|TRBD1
CASSRGQGENSPLHF
TGTGCCAGCTCACGGGGACAGGGCGAGAATTCACCCCTCCACTTT
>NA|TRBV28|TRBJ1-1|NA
CASSSASEAFF
TGTGCCAGCAGTTCCGCTAGTGAAGCTTTCTTT
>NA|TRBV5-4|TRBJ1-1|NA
CASSSGEGTEAFF
TGTGCCAGCAGCTCAGGGGAGGGCACTGAAGCTTTCTTT
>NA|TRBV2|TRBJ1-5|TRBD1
CACRDGTGGFQPQHF
TGTGCCTGCAGGGATGGAACAGGGGGTTTTCAGCCCCAGCATTTT
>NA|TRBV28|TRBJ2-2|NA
CASSLLRGSNTGELFF
TGTGCCAGCAGTTTATTGCGGGGATCTAACACCGGGGAGCTGTTTTTT
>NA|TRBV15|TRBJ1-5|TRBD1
CATSRDYPGQGAAIQHF
TGTGCCACCAGCAGAGATTACCCGGGACAGGGGGCTGCAATCCAGCATTTT
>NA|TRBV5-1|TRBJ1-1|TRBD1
CASREQGANTEAFF
TGCGCCAGCAGGGAACAGGGGGCGAACACTGAAGCTTTCTTT
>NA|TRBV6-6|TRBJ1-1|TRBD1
CASSYGTGMNTEAFF
TGTGCCAGCAGTTACGGGACAGGGATGAACACTGAAGCTTTCTTT
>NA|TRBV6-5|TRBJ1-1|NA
CASSRLNTEAFF
TGTGCCAGCAGCCGTTTGAACACTGAAGCTTTCTTT
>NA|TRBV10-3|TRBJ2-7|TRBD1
CAISEPDRGWNEQYF
TGTGCCATCAGTGAGCCGGACAGGGGGTGGAACGAGCAGTACTTC
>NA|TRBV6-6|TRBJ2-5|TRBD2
CASSYSGRFQETQYF
TGTGCCAGCAGTTACTCCGGGAGGTTCCAAGAGACCCAGTACTTC
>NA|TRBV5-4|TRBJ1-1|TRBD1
CASSRNRDRAPEAFF
TGTGCCAGCAGCCGAAACCGGGACAGGGCACCCGAAGCTTTCTTT
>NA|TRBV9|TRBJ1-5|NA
CASSFGLSNQPQHF
TGTGCCAGCAGCTTCGGACTTAGCAATCAGCCCCAGCATTTT
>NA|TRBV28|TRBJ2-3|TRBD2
CASGSGGASNTQYF
TGTGCCAGCGGGAGCGGGGGGGCCTCAAATACGCAGTATTTT
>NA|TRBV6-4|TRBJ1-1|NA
CASSDWSLGTEAFF
TGTGCCAGCAGTGACTGGAGCCTGGGCACTGAAGCTTTCTTT